A selection of T cell receptor beta chains follows, all from one sample in a study of T cell responses to AZD1222 COVID-19 vaccine. Clones were read by immunoSEQ multiplex PCR, and TCRdb kept only the in-frame ones, dropping some. The profile shows roughly 50,000 clones, more than 60% of them singletons. The sample was peripheral blood, taken on day 0 of AZD1222 vaccination. Every receptor here comes from an adult in good health. Each CDR3 is given with its conserved first and last residue. A D gene is named only where the DNA matches it firmly. Not every row has a clone size; where given, it reads once, few, many or a size class.

TRBJ2-1 | . | . | TRBV12-3/TRBV12-4 | CASSLRRGEQFF | TGTGCCAGCAGTCTCCGCCGGGGGGAGCAGTTCTTC
TRBJ2-7 | . | . | TRBV20-1 | CSASRHEQYF | TGCAGTGCTAGCAGGCATGAGCAGTACTTC
TRBJ2-4 | TRBD1 | . | TRBV19 | CASSMGQGFYIQYF | TGTGCCAGTAGTATGGGACAGGGCTTTTACATTCAGTACTTC
TRBJ1-3 | . | few | TRBV7-2 | CASSLETHSGNTIYF | TGTGCCAGCAGCTTAGAGACTCACTCTGGAAACACCATATATTTT
TRBJ1-2 | TRBD1 | . | TRBV5-8 | CASSAGGTANYGYTF | TGTGCCAGCAGCGCGGGGGGGACAGCTAACTATGGCTACACCTTC
TRBJ2-6 | . | . | TRBV11-2 | CASSLRQDYSGANVLTF | TGTGCCAGCAGCTTACGACAGGATTACTCTGGGGCCAACGTCCTGACTTTC
TRBJ2-5 | . | . | TRBV7-9 | CASSLWGAETQYF | TGTGCCAGCAGCTTATGGGGTGCAGAGACCCAGTACTTC
TRBJ1-2 | . | . | TRBV28 | CASSPTVGRRGYTF | TGTGCCAGCAGTCCCACGGTAGGACGGCGAGGATACACCTTC
TRBJ2-7 | . | . | TRBV28 | CATIVGGGSGSYEQYF | TGTGCCACCATCGTGGGAGGGGGTAGCGGCTCCTACGAGCAGTACTTC
TRBJ1-2 | TRBD1 | few | TRBV5-1 | CASSRQGDNYGYTF | TGCGCCAGCAGCAGACAGGGTGACAACTATGGCTACACCTTC
TRBJ2-3 | TRBD2 | . | TRBV4-2 | CASSPAGGGTSTDTQYF | TGTGCCAGCAGCCCCGCGGGCGGGGGGACTAGCACAGATACGCAGTATTTT
TRBJ2-3 | TRBD2 | once | TRBV6-5 | CASSSSGGLTDTQYF | TGTGCCAGCAGCTCTAGCGGGGGCCTCACAGATACGCAGTATTTT
TRBJ2-3 | TRBD1 | . | TRBV11-3 | CASSLDSRTGITDTQYF | TGTGCCAGCAGCTTAGATAGCAGGACAGGGATCACAGATACGCAGTATTTT
TRBJ2-7 | . | . | TRBV6-5 | CASSRLYDEQYF | TGTGCCAGCAGTCGCCTTTACGACGAGCAGTACTTC
TRBJ1-5 | TRBD1 | . | TRBV6-5 | CASRRTGRNQPQHF | TGTGCCAGCAGACGGACAGGGAGAAATCAGCCCCAGCATTTT
TRBJ2-7 | . | . | TRBV6-5 | CASSRGAYLPYEQYF | TGTGCCAGCAGTCGGGGGGCGTACCTCCCCTACGAGCAGTACTTC
TRBJ2-5 | . | . | TRBV18 | CASSLMDGGETQYF | TGTGCCAGCTCACTCATGGACGGTGGGGAGACCCAGTACTTC
TRBJ1-5 | . | . | TRBV7-9 | CASSPLGSLNNQPQHF | TGTGCCAGCAGCCCTCTAGGGAGTTTGAACAATCAGCCCCAGCATTTT
TRBJ1-5 | . | . | TRBV10-3 | CAISFDLNQPQHF | TGTGCCATCAGCTTCGACCTCAATCAGCCCCAGCATTTT
TRBJ2-3 | TRBD1 | . | TRBV27 | CASSLIQGDTQYF | TGTGCCAGCAGTCTAATACAGGGGGATACGCAGTATTTT
TRBJ2-7 | . | . | TRBV4-1 | CASSRGVAYEQYF | TGCGCCAGCAGCCGGGGCGTTGCCTACGAGCAGTACTTC
TRBJ1-2 | . | . | TRBV28 | CASTIGPGSYGYTF | TGTGCCAGCACCATCGGGCCGGGGAGCTATGGCTACACCTTC
TRBJ2-5 | TRBD2 | . | TRBV30 | CAWRGRGRETQYF | TGTGCCTGGAGAGGGAGGGGCCGGGAGACCCAGTACTTC
TRBJ1-1 | . | . | TRBV6-5 | CASSYSIELNTEAFF | TGTGCCAGCAGTTACTCGATAGAGTTGAACACTGAAGCTTTCTTT
TRBJ2-5 | TRBD2 | . | TRBV29-1 | CSVPGLAMETQYF | TGCAGCGTTCCCGGACTAGCGATGGAGACCCAGTACTTC
TRBJ1-1 | . | . | TRBV28 | CASSLLDEAFF | TGTGCCAGCAGTTTATTAGATGAAGCTTTCTTT
TRBJ1-6 | . | . | TRBV7-6 | CASSPGTGNNSPLHF | TGTGCCAGCAGCCCCGGGACCGGCAATAATTCACCCCTCCACTTT
TRBJ2-1 | TRBD2 | . | TRBV18 | CASSPRDGTLWGLAFGSYNEQFF | TGTGCCAGCTCACCCCGGGACGGAACATTGTGGGGACTAGCGTTTGGCTCCTACAATGAGCAGTTCTTC
TRBJ1-3 | TRBD1 | . | TRBV19 | CASTRTGADTIYF | TGTGCCAGCACCCGGACAGGCGCGGACACCATATATTTT
TRBJ1-1 | . | once | TRBV24-1 | CATRGQPNTEAFF | TGTGCCACCCGCGGACAGCCGAACACTGAAGCTTTCTTT
TRBJ2-1 | TRBD2 | . | TRBV9 | CASNSAGGTYNEQFF | TGTGCCAGCAACTCAGCGGGAGGGACCTACAATGAGCAGTTCTTC
TRBJ1-5 | TRBD1 | . | TRBV2 | CASSEAGTGWNQPQHF | TGTGCCAGCAGTGAAGCGGGGACAGGGTGGAATCAGCCCCAGCATTTT
TRBJ1-2 | . | . | TRBV27 | CASSPDRLANYGYTF | TGTGCCAGCAGCCCTGACAGGTTAGCTAACTATGGCTACACCTTC
TRBJ2-1 | TRBD2 | once | TRBV7-9 | CASSWGLAYEQFF | TGTGCCAGCAGCTGGGGACTAGCGTATGAGCAGTTCTTC
TRBJ2-3 | . | . | TRBV9 | CASSVGLAHSTDTQYF | TGTGCCAGCAGCGTAGGGCTAGCGCATAGCACAGATACGCAGTATTTT
TRBJ1-4 | . | . | TRBV5-1 | CASSFGALNEKLFF | TGCGCCAGCAGCTTCGGGGCCCTTAATGAAAAACTGTTTTTT
TRBJ2-7 | . | once | TRBV20-1 | CSASGVYEQYF | TGCAGTGCTAGTGGGGTTTACGAGCAGTACTTC
TRBJ2-6 | TRBD1 | . | TRBV7-9 | CASSPTGDSGANVLTF | TGTGCCAGCAGCCCTACAGGGGACTCTGGGGCCAACGTCCTGACTTTC
TRBJ1-5 | TRBD1 | . | TRBV20-1 | CSASSADRIQPQHF | TGCAGTGCTAGTTCGGCGGACAGGATACAGCCCCAGCATTTT
TRBJ2-2 | . | . | TRBV27 | CASSLFPSGESTGELFF | TGTGCCAGCAGTTTATTCCCCTCAGGGGAGAGCACCGGGGAGCTGTTTTTT
TRBJ1-1 | TRBD1 | . | TRBV28 | CASSPYRGNTEAFF | TGTGCCAGCAGTCCGTACAGGGGGAACACTGAAGCTTTCTTT
TRBJ1-4 | . | . | TRBV15 | CATSRAGVGNEKLFF | TGTGCCACCAGCAGGGCGGGTGTCGGTAATGAAAAACTGTTTTTT
TRBJ1-1 | . | . | TRBV6-6 | CASSYSRVNTEAFF | TGTGCCAGCAGTTACTCGAGGGTAAACACTGAAGCTTTCTTT
TRBJ2-3 | TRBD2 | once | TRBV11-2 | CASTLGSGGTDTQYF | TGTGCCAGCACACTGGGGAGCGGGGGGACAGATACGCAGTATTTT
TRBJ2-1 | TRBD2 | . | TRBV5-6 | CASSFGRLAGMSSYNEQFF | TGTGCCAGCAGCTTTGGCCGTCTAGCGGGGATGAGCTCCTACAATGAGCAGTTCTTC
TRBJ2-2 | TRBD2 | . | TRBV4-3 | CASRRLADNWYDTGELFF | TGCGCCAGCAGACGACTAGCGGACAATTGGTACGACACCGGGGAGCTGTTTTTT
TRBJ1-3 | TRBD1 | . | TRBV27 | CASSPTGAGNTIYF | TGTGCCAGCAGCCCGACAGGGGCTGGAAACACCATATATTTT
TRBJ2-1 | . | . | TRBV27 | CASSWGARNEQFF | TGTGCCAGCAGTTGGGGGGCAAGGAATGAGCAGTTCTTC
TRBJ2-1 | TRBD2 | . | TRBV6-2/TRBV6-3 | CASSVASGAYNEQFF | TGTGCCAGCAGTGTAGCTAGCGGGGCCTACAATGAGCAGTTCTTC
TRBJ2-3 | . | few | TRBV29-1 | CSVEVRSDTQYF | TGCAGCGTTGAGGTCAGGTCAGATACGCAGTATTTT